This T cell receptor (beta chain) was found in a study of blood T cell repertoires in COVID-19 (dated by TCRdb to about 2020). About the investigation overall: The collaborator samples originated in the United States, Italy and Spain and spanned the acute and convalescent phases of COVID-19. The prospective study material was composed of cDNA or gDNA derived from T cells, B-cell-depleted T cells, or PBMCs. Subjects who had been exposed to COVID-19, were actively infected with it, or had recovered from it provided the deeply sampled blood TCRbeta repertoires that made up the dataset. The repertoires were released in a freely available public database meant as a resource for research on the immune response to SARS-CoV-2. Samples were obtained from the ongoing ImmuneRACE study (first 160 participants) and from about 1,300 subjects provided by 6 global collaborators. Nearly every sample came with metadata listing a de-identified subject ID, COVID-19 status, age in years and sex. Where HLA class I and class II types were available, the types were taken from metadata supplied by the sample provider, not from assay-based typing. The paper as a whole reports these results and caveats: The quantity of clinical and demographic metadata differed by source and by participant and was supplied without curation.

This clone has a single count. Its antigen has not been determined. Base qualities were left out, and no much larger clone turns up one base away. A second Seattle source provided samples from volunteer blood donors who had recovered from COVID-19. Whole blood was collected in K2EDTA tubes by collaborating institutions according to the institutions' own protocols. Collaborator samples were shipped for TCRbeta analysis as frozen whole blood, isolated PBMCs, or DNA extracted from either sample type. Inclusive of the bounding cysteine and phenylalanine, the CDR3 is 14 residues long. Solely the CDR3 DNA is kept, with 42 bases framed from the first base. Looking up the germline V gene (reference sequence) yields CDR1 SEHNR and CDR2 FQNEAQ. From V the trimming removes 1 base and from J it removes 9 bases, while the gene matches leave 6 bases of the junction unaccounted for. The immunoSEQ Assay, a bias-controlled multiplex PCR, was used to amplify TCRbeta CDR3 regions from genomic DNA. The paper's processing steps were these. Within the assay, amplification of reference gene primers was used to estimate how many nucleated cells each sample contained. To quantify the absolute abundance of each unique TCRbeta CDR3 rearrangement, sequence reads were collapsed and filtered. Productive Simpson clonality was computed per sample as the square root of Simpson's diversity index over productive rearrangements. TCRdb's version of the immuneACCESS table is confined to in-frame rearrangements and falls short of the full clone set. An unresolved V gene accounts for under half of the shortfall where checked; the remainder is of unknown origin. That table furnishes V, J and clone size, whereas the DNA furnished D and trimming. The sample contains some 290,000 clones, approximately 90% of them found a single time. About 2.2% of the sample is taken by the ten largest.

This receptor chain uses TRBV7-9 and TRBJ1-1; 9 junctional bases match TRBD1. Sequencing was performed on peripheral blood. This receptor was obtained from a woman aged 45-59 years who had recovered from COVID-19. The CDR3 in this case is CASSLGTGGGKAFF. The bases read TGTGCCAGCAGCTTAGGCACAGGGGGCGGGAAAGCTTTCTTT.